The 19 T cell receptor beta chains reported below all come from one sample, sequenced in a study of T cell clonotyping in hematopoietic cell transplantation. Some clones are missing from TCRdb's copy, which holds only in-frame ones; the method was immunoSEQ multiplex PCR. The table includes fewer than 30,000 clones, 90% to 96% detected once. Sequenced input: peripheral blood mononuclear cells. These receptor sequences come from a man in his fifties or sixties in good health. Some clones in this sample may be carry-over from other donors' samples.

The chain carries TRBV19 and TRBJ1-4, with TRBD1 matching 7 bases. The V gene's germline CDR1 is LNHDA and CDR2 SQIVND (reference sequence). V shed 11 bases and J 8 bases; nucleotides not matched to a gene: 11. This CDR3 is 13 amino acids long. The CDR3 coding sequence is TGTGCCTCCCGGGACAGCGGGAGGGAAAAACTGTTTTTT. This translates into CASRDSGREKLFF.

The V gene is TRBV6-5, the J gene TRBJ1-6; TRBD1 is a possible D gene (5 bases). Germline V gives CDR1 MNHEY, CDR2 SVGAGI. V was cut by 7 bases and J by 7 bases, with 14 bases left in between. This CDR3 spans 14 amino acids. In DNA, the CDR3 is TGTGCCAGCACTAACCGGGGGTCAAATTCACCCCTCCACTTT. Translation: CASTNRGSNSPLHF.

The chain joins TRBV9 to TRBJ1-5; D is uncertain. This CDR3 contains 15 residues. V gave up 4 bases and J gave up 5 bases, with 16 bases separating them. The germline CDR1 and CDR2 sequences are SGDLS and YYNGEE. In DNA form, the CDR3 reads TGTGCCAGCAGCCCTTCACCCCGGGCGGATCAGCCCCAGCATTTT. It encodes CASSPSPRADQPQHF. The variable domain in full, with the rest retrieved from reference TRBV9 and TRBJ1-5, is DSGVTQTPKHLITATGQRVTLRCSPRSGDLSVYWYQQSLDQGLQFLIQYYNGEERAKGNILERFSAQQFPDLHSELNLSSLELGDSALYFCASSPSPRADQPQHFGDGTRLSIL.

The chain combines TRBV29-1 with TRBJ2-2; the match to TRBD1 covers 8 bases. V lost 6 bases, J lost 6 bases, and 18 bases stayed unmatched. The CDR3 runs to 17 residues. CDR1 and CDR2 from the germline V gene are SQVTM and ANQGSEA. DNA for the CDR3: TGCAGCGTAAAGACCCTAAGGACAGGGCCGGAGGCCGGGGAGCTGTTTTTT. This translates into CSVKTLRTGPEAGELFF.

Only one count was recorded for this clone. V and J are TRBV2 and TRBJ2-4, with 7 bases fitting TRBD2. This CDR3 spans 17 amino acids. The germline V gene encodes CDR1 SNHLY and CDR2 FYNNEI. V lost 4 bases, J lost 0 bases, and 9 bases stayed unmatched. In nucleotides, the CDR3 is TGTGCCAGCAGTGGCGCTCAGGGAGGGAGAGCCAAAAACATTCAGTACTTC. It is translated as CASSGAQGGRAKNIQYF.

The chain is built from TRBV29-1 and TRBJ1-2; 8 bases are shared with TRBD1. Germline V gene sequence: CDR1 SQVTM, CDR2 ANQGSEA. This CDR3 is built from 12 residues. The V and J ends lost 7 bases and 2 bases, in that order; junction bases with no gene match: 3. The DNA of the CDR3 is TGCAGCGGGGGACAGGACAACTATGGCTACACCTTC. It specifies CSGGQDNYGYTF. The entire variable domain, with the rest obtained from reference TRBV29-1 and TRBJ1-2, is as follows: SAVISQKPSRDICQRGTSLTIQCQVDSQVTMMFWYRQQPGQSLTLIATANQGSEATYESGFVIDKFPISRPNLTFSTLTVSNMSPEDSSIYLCSGGQDNYGYTFGSGTRLTVV.

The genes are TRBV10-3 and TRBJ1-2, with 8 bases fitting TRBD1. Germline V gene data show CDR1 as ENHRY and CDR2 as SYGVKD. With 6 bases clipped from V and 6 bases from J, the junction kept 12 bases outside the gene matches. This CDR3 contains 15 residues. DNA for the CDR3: TGTGCCATCAGCTTAGGACAGGGTACATCTCATGGCTACACCTTC. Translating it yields CAISLGQGTSHGYTF.

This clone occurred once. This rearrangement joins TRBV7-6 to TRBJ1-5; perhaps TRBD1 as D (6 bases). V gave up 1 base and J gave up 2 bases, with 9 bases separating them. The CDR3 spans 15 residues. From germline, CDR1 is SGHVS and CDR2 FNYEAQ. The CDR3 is CASSLVSGGNQPQHF. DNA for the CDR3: TGTGCCAGCAGCTTAGTTTCAGGGGGCAATCAGCCCCAGCATTTT.

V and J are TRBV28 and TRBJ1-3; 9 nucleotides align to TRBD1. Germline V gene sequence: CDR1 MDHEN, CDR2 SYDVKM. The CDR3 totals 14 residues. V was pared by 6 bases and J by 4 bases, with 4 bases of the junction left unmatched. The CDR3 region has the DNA TGTGCCAGCAGCCCAGGGACAGGGGGAAACACCATATATTTT. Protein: CASSPGTGGNTIYF.

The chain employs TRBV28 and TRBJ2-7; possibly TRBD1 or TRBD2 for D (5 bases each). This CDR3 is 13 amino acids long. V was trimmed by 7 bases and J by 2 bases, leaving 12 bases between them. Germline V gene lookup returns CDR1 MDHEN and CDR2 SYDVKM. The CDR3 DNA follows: TGTGCCAGCAACGGGGACGGCCCCTACGAGCAGTACTTC. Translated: CASNGDGPYEQYF. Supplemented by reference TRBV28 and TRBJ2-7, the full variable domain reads DVKVTQSSRYLVKRTGEKVFLECVQDMDHENMFWYRQDPGLGLRLIYFSYDVKMKEKGDIPEGYSVSREKKERFSLILESASTNQTSMYLCASNGDGPYEQYFGPGTRLTVT.

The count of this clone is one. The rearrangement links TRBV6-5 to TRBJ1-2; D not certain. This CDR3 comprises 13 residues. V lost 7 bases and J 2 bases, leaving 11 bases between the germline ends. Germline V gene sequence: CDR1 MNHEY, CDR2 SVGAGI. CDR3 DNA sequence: TGTGCCAGCATCCCTGGCAGGAACTATGGCTACACCTTC. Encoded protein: CASIPGRNYGYTF.

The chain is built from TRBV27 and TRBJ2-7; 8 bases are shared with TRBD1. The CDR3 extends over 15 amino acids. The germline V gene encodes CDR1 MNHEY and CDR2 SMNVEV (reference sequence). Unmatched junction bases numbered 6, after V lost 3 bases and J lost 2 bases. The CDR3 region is CASSFRGDRPYEQYF. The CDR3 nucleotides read TGTGCCAGCAGTTTCAGGGGGGACAGGCCCTACGAGCAGTACTTC.

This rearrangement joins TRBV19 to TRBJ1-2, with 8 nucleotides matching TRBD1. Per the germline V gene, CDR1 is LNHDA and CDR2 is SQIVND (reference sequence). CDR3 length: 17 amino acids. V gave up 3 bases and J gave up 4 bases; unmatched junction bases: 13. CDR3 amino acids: CASSIPGSGGVGYGYTF. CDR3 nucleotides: TGTGCCAGTAGTATCCCCGGGTCAGGGGGCGTTGGCTATGGCTACACCTTC.

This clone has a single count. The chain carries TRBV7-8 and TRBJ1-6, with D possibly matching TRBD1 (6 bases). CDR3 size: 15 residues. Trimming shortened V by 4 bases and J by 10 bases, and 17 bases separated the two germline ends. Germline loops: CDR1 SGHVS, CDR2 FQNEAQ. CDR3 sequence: CASSSQGNPRSPLHF. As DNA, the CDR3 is TGTGCCAGCAGCTCACAGGGTAACCCGAGGTCACCCCTCCACTTT. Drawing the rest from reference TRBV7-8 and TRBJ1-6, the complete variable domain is GAGVSQSPRYKVAKRGQDVALRCDPISGHVSLFWYQQALGQGPEFLTYFQNEAQLDKSGLPSDRFFAERPEGSVSTLKIQRTQQEDSAVYLCASSSQGNPRSPLHFGNGTRLTVT.

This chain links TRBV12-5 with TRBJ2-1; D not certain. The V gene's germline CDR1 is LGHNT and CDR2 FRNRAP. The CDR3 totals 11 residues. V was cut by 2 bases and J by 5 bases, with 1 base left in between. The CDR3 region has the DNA TGTGCTAGTGGTTTGAACAATGAGCAGTTCTTC. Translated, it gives CASGLNNEQFF.

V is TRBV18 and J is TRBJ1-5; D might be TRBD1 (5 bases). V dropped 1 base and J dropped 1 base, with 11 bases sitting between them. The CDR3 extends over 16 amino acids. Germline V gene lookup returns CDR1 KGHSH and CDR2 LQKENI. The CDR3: CASSPRPGQSNQPQHF. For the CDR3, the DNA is TGTGCCAGCTCACCACGTCCGGGGCAAAGCAATCAGCCCCAGCATTTT.

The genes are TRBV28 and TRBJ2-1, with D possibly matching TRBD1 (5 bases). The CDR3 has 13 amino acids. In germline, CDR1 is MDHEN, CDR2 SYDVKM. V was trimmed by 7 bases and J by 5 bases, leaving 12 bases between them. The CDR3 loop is CASNGAPNNEQFF. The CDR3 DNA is TGTGCCAGCAATGGGGCACCGAACAATGAGCAGTTCTTC.

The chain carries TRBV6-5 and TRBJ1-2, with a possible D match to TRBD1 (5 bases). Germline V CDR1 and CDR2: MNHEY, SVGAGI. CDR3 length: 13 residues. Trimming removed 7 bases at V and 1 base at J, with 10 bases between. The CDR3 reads CASIKGNNYGYTF. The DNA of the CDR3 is TGTGCCAGCATCAAGGGGAATAACTATGGCTACACCTTC.

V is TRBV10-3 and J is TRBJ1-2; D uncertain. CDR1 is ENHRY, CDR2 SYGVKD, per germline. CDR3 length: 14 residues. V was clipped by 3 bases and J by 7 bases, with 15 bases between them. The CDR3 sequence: CAISEPLGGSGYTF. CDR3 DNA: TGTGCCATCAGTGAACCGTTAGGAGGATCTGGCTACACCTTC.